The rows below give T cell receptor beta chains drawn from one sample of a study of blood T cells in healthy people across ages. One entry per CDR3 protein results from TCRdb running MiXCR on the 5' RACE reads. The table has roughly 680,000 distinct CDR3 sequences, under 65% seen once. Sample: blood. The receptors come from a woman of 80 years or more in good health. The CDR3 runs from the conserved cysteine through the conserved F or W. Each record gives: V gene, clone size, J gene, D gene, CDR3 DNA, CDR3 protein. The D gene is left open where the match is weak. Some rows mark clone size as missing; the rest say once, few, many or name a class of expanded clone.

V gene: TRBV20-1
clone size: many
J gene: TRBJ1-2
D gene: -
CDR3 DNA: TGCAGTGCTAGGGGGAGGAGGGGCAGGTTTGGCTACACCTTC
CDR3 protein: CSARGRRGRFGYTF

V gene: TRBV7-2
clone size: many
J gene: TRBJ2-1
D gene: -
CDR3 DNA: TGTGCCAGCAGCTTAGCCCCAAACGAAGGGCAGTTCTTC
CDR3 protein: CASSLAPNEGQFF

V gene: TRBV12-3/TRBV12-4
clone size: many
J gene: TRBJ2-5
D gene: -
CDR3 DNA: TGTGCCAGCACCCACCGTTGGGGGACCCAGTACTTC
CDR3 protein: CASTHRWGTQYF

V gene: TRBV4-1
clone size: -
J gene: TRBJ2-1
D gene: -
CDR3 DNA: TGCGCCAGCAGCCAAGTCCCACTAGTGGGAGTGATTGAGCAGTTCTTC
CDR3 protein: CASSQVPLVGVIEQFF

V gene: TRBV6-6
clone size: -
J gene: TRBJ2-5
D gene: TRBD1
CDR3 DNA: TGTGCCAGCAGTAGGCGGACAGGCCCGACCCAGTACTTC
CDR3 protein: CASSRRTGPTQYF

V gene: TRBV9
clone size: -
J gene: TRBJ2-1
D gene: TRBD2
CDR3 DNA: TGTGCCAGCAGCGAGCTAGCGGGAGAGGCCTACGAGCAGTTCTTC
CDR3 protein: CASSELAGEAYEQFF

V gene: TRBV5-1
clone size: many
J gene: TRBJ2-4
D gene: -
CDR3 DNA: TGCGCCAGCAGCTTGGCCTCGGCGGGAGCCAAAAACATTCAGTACTTC
CDR3 protein: CASSLASAGAKNIQYF

V gene: TRBV27
clone size: -
J gene: TRBJ2-7
D gene: TRBD2
CDR3 DNA: TGTGCCAGCAGTTTACGACTAGCGAACGAGCAGTACTTC
CDR3 protein: CASSLRLANEQYF

V gene: TRBV6-2/TRBV6-3
clone size: many
J gene: TRBJ1-2
D gene: -
CDR3 DNA: TGTGCCAGCAGTTATCGGGAGGCCTATGGCTACACCTTC
CDR3 protein: CASSYREAYGYTF

V gene: TRBV5-1
clone size: -
J gene: TRBJ2-3
D gene: -
CDR3 DNA: TGCGCCAGCCGGGGCAGACACACAGATACGCAGTATTTT
CDR3 protein: CASRGRHTDTQYF

V gene: TRBV18
clone size: few
J gene: TRBJ2-7
D gene: -
CDR3 DNA: TGTGCCAGCTCACCGCGGCCGTCCTACGAGCAGTACTTC
CDR3 protein: CASSPRPSYEQYF

V gene: TRBV9
clone size: -
J gene: TRBJ2-2
D gene: -
CDR3 DNA: TGTGCCAGCAGCGTAGAAGGGGTCCCCGGGGAGCTGTTTTTT
CDR3 protein: CASSVEGVPGELFF

V gene: TRBV5-1
clone size: -
J gene: TRBJ2-3
D gene: -
CDR3 DNA: TGCGCCAGCAGCTTTGGTAATAGCAGACCCAACACAGATACGCAGTATTTT
CDR3 protein: CASSFGNSRPNTDTQYF

V gene: TRBV28
clone size: -
J gene: TRBJ2-1
D gene: -
CDR3 DNA: TGTGCCACTTCCTCTGAGGCAGGGGAGGTCTACAATGAGCAGTTCTTC
CDR3 protein: CATSSEAGEVYNEQFF

V gene: TRBV20-1
clone size: many
J gene: TRBJ1-6
D gene: TRBD1
CDR3 DNA: TGCAGTGCTAGGCTACAGGGGGCGAGTAATTCACCCCTCCACTTT
CDR3 protein: CSARLQGASNSPLHF

V gene: TRBV9
clone size: once
J gene: TRBJ2-7
D gene: TRBD2
CDR3 DNA: TGTGCCAGCAGCGTAGGGGAGGGGCAGCAGTACTTC
CDR3 protein: CASSVGEGQQYF

V gene: TRBV27
clone size: -
J gene: TRBJ2-3
D gene: TRBD2
CDR3 DNA: TGTGCCAGCAGCGTCGGGACTAGCGGAAGAGATACGCAGTATTTT
CDR3 protein: CASSVGTSGRDTQYF

V gene: TRBV2
clone size: -
J gene: TRBJ2-1
D gene: -
CDR3 DNA: TGTGCCAGCAGTGAAGGGGGCGCCGCGGCCTACAATGAGCAGTTCTTC
CDR3 protein: CASSEGGAAAYNEQFF

V gene: TRBV20-1
clone size: -
J gene: TRBJ2-7
D gene: -
CDR3 DNA: TGCAGTGCTAGAAGGACGGCTTACGAGCAGTACTTC
CDR3 protein: CSARRTAYEQYF

V gene: TRBV2
clone size: once
J gene: TRBJ2-6
D gene: -
CDR3 DNA: TGTGCCAGCATCTCAGGGAACTCTGGGGCCAACGTCCTGACTTTC
CDR3 protein: CASISGNSGANVLTF

V gene: TRBV20-1
clone size: -
J gene: TRBJ2-3
D gene: -
CDR3 DNA: TGCCTGTCGGGGGGCCAGGCAGATACGCAGTATTTT
CDR3 protein: CLSGGQADTQYF

V gene: TRBV12-3/TRBV12-4
clone size: once
J gene: TRBJ2-7
D gene: TRBD1
CDR3 DNA: TGTGCCAGCAGTCCACCGGGACAGGCCCCCTTCGAGCAGTACTTC
CDR3 protein: CASSPPGQAPFEQYF

V gene: TRBV5-1
clone size: once
J gene: TRBJ1-1
D gene: -
CDR3 DNA: TGCGCCAGCAGCGAAGACAACAGGAACACTGAAGCTTTCTTT
CDR3 protein: CASSEDNRNTEAFF

V gene: TRBV2
clone size: -
J gene: TRBJ2-7
D gene: TRBD2
CDR3 DNA: TGTGCCAGCAATAGACTAGCGGCGAACTACGAGCAGTACTTC
CDR3 protein: CASNRLAANYEQYF

V gene: TRBV29-1
clone size: -
J gene: TRBJ2-1
D gene: -
CDR3 DNA: TGCAGCGTTGAAGACTCCCAGAGCTCCTACAATGAGCAGTTCTTC
CDR3 protein: CSVEDSQSSYNEQFF

V gene: TRBV5-1
clone size: -
J gene: TRBJ2-2
D gene: -
CDR3 DNA: TGCGCCAGCAGCTTGCGGTCTGCGCGGGGTAACACCGGGGAGCTGTTTTTT
CDR3 protein: CASSLRSARGNTGELFF

V gene: TRBV5-1
clone size: -
J gene: TRBJ2-7
D gene: -
CDR3 DNA: TGCGCCAGCGGGGGACCCGAACGCTACGAGCAGTACTTC
CDR3 protein: CASGGPERYEQYF

V gene: TRBV6-5
clone size: -
J gene: TRBJ1-3
D gene: -
CDR3 DNA: TGTGCCAGCCGAGACAGGTCGCATTCTGGAAACACCATATATTTT
CDR3 protein: CASRDRSHSGNTIYF

V gene: TRBV20-1
clone size: -
J gene: TRBJ1-6
D gene: -
CDR3 DNA: TGCAGTGCTATCACGCCGGCGGTGTCCTATAATTCACCCCTCCACTTT
CDR3 protein: CSAITPAVSYNSPLHF

V gene: TRBV20-1
clone size: -
J gene: TRBJ2-3
D gene: TRBD2
CDR3 DNA: TGCAGTGCAGCAACTAGCGGGGGAACAAATACGCAGTATTTT
CDR3 protein: CSAATSGGTNTQYF

V gene: TRBV4-3
clone size: -
J gene: TRBJ2-3
D gene: -
CDR3 DNA: TGCGCCAGCAGCCAAGATAAAGGTCTATACCCGGATACGCAGTATTTT
CDR3 protein: CASSQDKGLYPDTQYF

V gene: TRBV5-1
clone size: many
J gene: TRBJ2-1
D gene: TRBD2
CDR3 DNA: TGCGCCAGCAGCTTACTAGCGGGCTACCACAATGAGCAGTTCTTC
CDR3 protein: CASSLLAGYHNEQFF